This T cell receptor (beta chain) was documented in a study of blood T cell repertoires in COVID-19. Across the whole study: Donors in the United States, Italy and Spain gave samples during acute or convalescent COVID-19. PBMCs, B-cell-depleted T cells, or T cells provided the cDNA or gDNA that made up the material.

The CDR3 covers 13 residues. Trimming stripped 2 bases from V and 4 bases from J, with 6 bases between. Germline-derived CDR1 and CDR2 are LNHDA and SQIVND (reference sequence). Profiling relied on immunoSEQ multiplex PCR, and the TCRdb table lists in-frame clones only, not all of them. Here the sample spans about 160,000 clones, approximately 91% being singletons. The origin of this receptor is a man between 18 and 29 years old with acute or convalescent COVID-19. The chain is built from TRBV19 and TRBJ2-1; D ambiguous. Sample: peripheral blood. The CDR3 sequence: CASSIIVYNEQFF. The CDR3 DNA follows: TGTGCCAGTAGTATAATAGTGTACAATGAGCAGTTCTTC.